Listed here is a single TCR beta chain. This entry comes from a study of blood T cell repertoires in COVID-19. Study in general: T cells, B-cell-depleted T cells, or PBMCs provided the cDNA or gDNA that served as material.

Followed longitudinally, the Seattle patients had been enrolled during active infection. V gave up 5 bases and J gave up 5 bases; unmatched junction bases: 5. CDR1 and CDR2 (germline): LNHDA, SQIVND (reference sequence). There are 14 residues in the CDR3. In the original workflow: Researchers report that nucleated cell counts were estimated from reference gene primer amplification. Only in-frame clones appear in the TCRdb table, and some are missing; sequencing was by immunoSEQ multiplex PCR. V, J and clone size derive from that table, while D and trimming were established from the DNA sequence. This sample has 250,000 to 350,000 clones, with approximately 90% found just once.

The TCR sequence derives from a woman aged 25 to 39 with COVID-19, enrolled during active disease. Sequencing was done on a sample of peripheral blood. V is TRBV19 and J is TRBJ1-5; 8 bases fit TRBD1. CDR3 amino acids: CASSRSRGHQPQHF. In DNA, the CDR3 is TGTGCCAGTAGTCGAAGCAGGGGGCATCAGCCCCAGCATTTT.